This TCR beta chain stems from a study of blood T cell repertoires in COVID-19. Germline values: CDR1 KGHDR, CDR2 SFDVKD. The CDR3 runs to 12 residues. Trimming stripped 1 base from V and 4 bases from J, with 3 bases between. Assay used: immunoSEQ multiplex PCR; TCRdb lists only in-frame clones, some missing. Here the sample spans 200,000 to 300,000 clones, about 90% being singletons. The sequenced sample consisted of PBMCs or T cells enriched from blood (not recorded which). The rearrangement uses TRBV24-1 and TRBJ2-5; D gene ambiguous. The TCR comes from a woman in her 40s with acute COVID-19. CDR3 nucleotide sequence: TGTGCCACCAGTGATTTCAGAGAGACCCAGTACTTC. Protein sequence: CATSDFRETQYF.